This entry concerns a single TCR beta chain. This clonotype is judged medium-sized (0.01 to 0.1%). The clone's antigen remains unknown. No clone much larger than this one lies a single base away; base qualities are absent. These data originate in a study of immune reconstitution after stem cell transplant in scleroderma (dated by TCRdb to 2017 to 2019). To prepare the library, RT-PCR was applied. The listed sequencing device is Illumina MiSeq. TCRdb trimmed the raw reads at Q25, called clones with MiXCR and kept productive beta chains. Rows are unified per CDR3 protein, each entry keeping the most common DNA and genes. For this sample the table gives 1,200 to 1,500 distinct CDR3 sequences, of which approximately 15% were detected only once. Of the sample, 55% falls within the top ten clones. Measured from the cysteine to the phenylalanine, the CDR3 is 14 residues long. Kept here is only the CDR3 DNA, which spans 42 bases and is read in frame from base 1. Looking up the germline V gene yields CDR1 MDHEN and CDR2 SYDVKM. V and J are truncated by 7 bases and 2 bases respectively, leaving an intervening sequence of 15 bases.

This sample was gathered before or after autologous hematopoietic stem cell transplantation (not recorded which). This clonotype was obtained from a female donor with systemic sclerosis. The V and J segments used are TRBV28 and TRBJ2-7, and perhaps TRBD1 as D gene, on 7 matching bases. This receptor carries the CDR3 CASTMGGQAYEQYF. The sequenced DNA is TGTGCCAGCACCATGGGAGGACAGGCCTACGAGCAGTACTTC.